The T cell receptor beta chain described here comes from a study of post-analysis software for immune sequencing data. General observations from the study: In patients, TRBV5-6, TRBV5-1 and TRBV20-1 belonged to roughly 5 TRBV segments found more frequently than in controls.

This CDR3 contains 15 residues. Germline loops: CDR1 SNHLY, CDR2 FYNNEI. Unique molecular identifiers were present in the TCR beta cDNA libraries. TCRdb reprocessed the PCR reads with MiXCR, giving one entry per CDR3 protein. Among roughly 580,000 distinct CDR3 sequences, 44% were seen once, and the ten largest hold around 1.7%. To note about this clonotype: The antigen remains unidentified. One end of the junction varies from germline; a read error may be responsible.

This chain uses TRBV2 with TRBJ1-5; D is undetermined. Sequencing input: blood. This receptor was identified in a girl between 10 and 17 years old with multiple sclerosis. Here the CDR3 DNA reads TGTGCCTGCAGTGAACAGCACCATAGCAATCAGCCCCAGCATTTT. It is translated as CACSEQHHSNQPQHF.